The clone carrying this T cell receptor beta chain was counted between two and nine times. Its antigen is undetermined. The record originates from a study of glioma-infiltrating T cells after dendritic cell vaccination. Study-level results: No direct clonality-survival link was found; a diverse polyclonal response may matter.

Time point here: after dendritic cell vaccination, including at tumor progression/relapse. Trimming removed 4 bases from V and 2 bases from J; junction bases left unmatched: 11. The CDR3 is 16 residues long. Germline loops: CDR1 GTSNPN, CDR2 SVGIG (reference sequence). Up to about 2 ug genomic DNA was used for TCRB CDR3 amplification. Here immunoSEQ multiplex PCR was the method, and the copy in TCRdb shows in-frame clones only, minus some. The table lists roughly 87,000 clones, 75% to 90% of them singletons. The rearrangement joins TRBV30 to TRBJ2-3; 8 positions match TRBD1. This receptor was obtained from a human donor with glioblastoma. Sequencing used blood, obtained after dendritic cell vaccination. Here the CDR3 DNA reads TGTGCCTGGACGCTGCAGGACAGGGCAGCCACAGATACGCAGTATTTT. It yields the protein CAWTLQDRAATDTQYF.